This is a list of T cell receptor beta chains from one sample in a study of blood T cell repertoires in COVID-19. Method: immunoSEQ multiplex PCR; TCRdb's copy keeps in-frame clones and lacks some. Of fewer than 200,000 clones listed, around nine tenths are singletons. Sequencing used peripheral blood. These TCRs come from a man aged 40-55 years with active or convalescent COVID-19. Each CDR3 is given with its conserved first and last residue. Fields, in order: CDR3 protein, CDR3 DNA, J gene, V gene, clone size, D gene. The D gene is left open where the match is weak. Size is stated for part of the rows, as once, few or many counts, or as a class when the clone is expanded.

CASSRSGVSNYGYTF | TGTGCCAGCAGCAGATCAGGGGTCTCTAACTATGGCTACACCTTC | TRBJ1-2 | TRBV21-1 | . | .
CASSGGEFPYEQYF | TGTGCCAGCAGCGGGGGTGAATTCCCCTACGAGCAGTACTTC | TRBJ2-7 | TRBV6-5 | . | .
CASTRGEYQETQYF | TGCGCCAGCACACGGGGGGAGTACCAAGAGACCCAGTACTTC | TRBJ2-5 | TRBV5-1 | . | TRBD2
CASSLWTGLNTEAFF | TGTGCCAGCAGCTTGTGGACAGGGTTGAACACTGAAGCTTTCTTT | TRBJ1-1 | TRBV5-4 | . | TRBD1
CASSPQGQANYEQYF | TGTGCCAGCAGTCCCCAAGGACAGGCGAACTACGAGCAGTACTTC | TRBJ2-7 | TRBV3-1/TRBV3-2 | . | TRBD1
CASSTSMDTATNEKLFF | TGTGCCAGCAGCACCTCGATGGACACTGCAACTAATGAAAAACTGTTTTTT | TRBJ1-4 | TRBV5-6 | . | .
CASSPGGDGYTF | TGCGCCAGCAGCCCCGGGGGGGACGGCTACACCTTC | TRBJ1-2 | TRBV5-1 | . | .
CASSQVGTGGNQPQHF | TGCGCCAGCAGCCAAGTAGGGACAGGGGGCAATCAGCCCCAGCATTTT | TRBJ1-5 | TRBV4-1 | once | TRBD1
CASSQGRGRISNQPQHF | TGTGCCAGCAGCCAAGGCAGGGGGCGCATAAGCAATCAGCCCCAGCATTTT | TRBJ1-5 | TRBV3-1/TRBV3-2 | once | TRBD1
CASTPTGNTIYF | TGTGCCAGCACCCCCACTGGAAACACCATATATTTT | TRBJ1-3 | TRBV12-3/TRBV12-4 | . | .
CASITGQAYNSPLHF | TGTGCCAGCATTACGGGACAAGCCTATAATTCACCCCTCCACTTT | TRBJ1-6 | TRBV28 | . | .
CASTGQVYGYTF | TGTGCCAGTACCGGACAGGTCTATGGCTACACCTTC | TRBJ1-2 | TRBV19 | . | TRBD1
CASSSTSGTGGNEAFF | TGTGCCAGCAGCTCTACCTCCGGGACAGGAGGCAATGAAGCTTTCTTT | TRBJ1-1 | TRBV7-9 | . | TRBD1
CASSRQGAYEQYF | TGTGCCAGCAGCCGACAGGGGGCCTACGAGCAGTACTTC | TRBJ2-7 | TRBV5-4 | few | TRBD1
CASSQEGPTSGGSKNIQYF | TGCGCCAGCAGCCAAGAAGGCCCGACTAGCGGGGGTTCCAAAAACATTCAGTACTTC | TRBJ2-4 | TRBV4-1 | . | TRBD2
CASSPRTGDYGYTF | TGTGCCAGCAGCCCCCGGACAGGGGATTATGGCTACACCTTC | TRBJ1-2 | TRBV9 | . | TRBD1
CASSRDTTDTQYF | TGTGCCAGCAGCAGGGACACCACAGATACGCAGTATTTT | TRBJ2-3 | TRBV7-8 | . | .
CATSRSGLAGGPDTQYF | TGTGCCACCAGCAGATCGGGACTAGCGGGGGGGCCAGATACGCAGTATTTT | TRBJ2-3 | TRBV15 | . | TRBD2
CASSVQGISGTNEKLFF | TGTGCCAGCAGCGTACAGGGAATTTCAGGGACTAATGAAAAACTGTTTTTT | TRBJ1-4 | TRBV28 | . | .
CASSPRVNTEAFF | TGTGCCAGCAGCCCTCGGGTGAACACTGAAGCTTTCTTT | TRBJ1-1 | TRBV5-4 | . | .
CASSQDRQGNEKLFF | TGTGCCAGCAGCCAAGATCGGCAGGGAAATGAAAAACTGTTTTTT | TRBJ1-4 | TRBV4-2 | . | .
CSATGGGRSGEQFF | TGCAGCGCCACAGGGGGCGGGCGCAGTGGTGAGCAGTTCTTC | TRBJ2-1 | TRBV29-1 | . | TRBD1
CASGAGPRTDTQYF | TGTGCCAGCGGGGCGGGGCCTCGTACAGATACGCAGTATTTT | TRBJ2-3 | TRBV2 | . | .
CASIGADVAEAFF | TGTGCCAGCATAGGGGCGGACGTGGCTGAAGCTTTCTTT | TRBJ1-1 | TRBV25-1 | . | .
CAWSVDQGWRQPQHF | TGTGCCTGGAGTGTAGATCAGGGGTGGAGGCAGCCCCAGCATTTT | TRBJ1-5 | TRBV30 | . | .
CASSPYGTDNSPLHF | TGTGCCAGCAGCCCCTACGGGACAGATAATTCACCCCTCCACTTT | TRBJ1-6 | TRBV13 | . | TRBD1
CAWSVDRGMSEAFF | TGTGCCTGGAGTGTTGACAGGGGGATGTCTGAAGCTTTCTTT | TRBJ1-1 | TRBV30 | . | TRBD1
CASSFEANRETQYF | TGCGCCAGCAGCTTTGAAGCAAATAGAGAGACCCAGTACTTC | TRBJ2-5 | TRBV5-1 | . | .
CASSSRGGSPLHF | TGTGCCAGCAGCTCTAGGGGGGGTTCACCCCTCCACTTT | TRBJ1-6 | TRBV7-9 | . | .
CASSHGQLSGNTIYF | TGTGCCAGCAGCCATGGACAGCTCTCTGGAAACACCATATATTTT | TRBJ1-3 | TRBV3-1/TRBV3-2 | . | .
CASSEALMRGQETQYF | TGTGCCAGCAGTGAAGCGCTTATGCGGGGGCAAGAGACCCAGTACTTC | TRBJ2-5 | TRBV2 | once | TRBD2
CASSIEERGVPYNQPQHF | TGTGCCAGTAGTATAGAGGAGCGCGGGGTCCCTTACAATCAGCCCCAGCATTTT | TRBJ1-5 | TRBV19 | few | .
CAISESATSEGSYEQYF | TGTGCCATCAGTGAGTCGGCTACCTCAGAGGGCTCCTACGAGCAGTACTTC | TRBJ2-7 | TRBV10-3 | . | .
CASSLDRYGYTF | TGTGCCAGCAGCTTAGACCGGTATGGCTACACCTTC | TRBJ1-2 | TRBV7-2 | . | .
CASQDVGGRETQYF | TGCGCCAGCCAAGACGTGGGGGGGAGGGAGACCCAGTACTTC | TRBJ2-5 | TRBV10-2 | . | TRBD2
CASSLGTNTDTQYF | TGTGCCAGCAGCTTGGGGACTAACACAGATACGCAGTATTTT | TRBJ2-3 | TRBV5-8 | . | .
CASSAPGLNTEAFF | TGTGCCAGCAGTGCACCGGGACTCAACACTGAAGCTTTCTTT | TRBJ1-1 | TRBV27 | . | .
CASSHRHSTGVSYNEQFF | TGCGCCAGCAGCCACCGGCACTCGACAGGGGTATCTTACAATGAGCAGTTCTTC | TRBJ2-1 | TRBV4-3 | . | TRBD1
CASGWGTTNEKLFF | TGTGCCAGCGGCTGGGGCACAACTAATGAAAAACTGTTTTTT | TRBJ1-4 | TRBV2 | . | .